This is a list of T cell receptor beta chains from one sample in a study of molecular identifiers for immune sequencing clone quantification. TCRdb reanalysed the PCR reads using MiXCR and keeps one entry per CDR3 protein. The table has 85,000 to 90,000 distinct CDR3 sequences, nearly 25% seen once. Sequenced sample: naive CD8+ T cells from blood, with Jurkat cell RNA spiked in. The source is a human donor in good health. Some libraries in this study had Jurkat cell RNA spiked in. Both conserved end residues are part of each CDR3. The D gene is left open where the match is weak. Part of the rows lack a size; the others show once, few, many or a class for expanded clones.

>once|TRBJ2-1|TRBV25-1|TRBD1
TGTGCCAGCAGTCCCCGGCGACAGGGCACGAATGAGCAGTTCTTC
CASSPRRQGTNEQFF
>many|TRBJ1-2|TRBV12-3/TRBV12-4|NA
TGTGCCAGCACCGTCAGTAGTCACTATGGCTACACCTTC
CASTVSSHYGYTF
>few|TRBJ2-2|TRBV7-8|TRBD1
TGTGCCAGCAGCTTAGTGAGGACAGGGTTATGGACCGGGGAGCTGTTTTTT
CASSLVRTGLWTGELFF
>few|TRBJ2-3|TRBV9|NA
TGTGCCAGCAGCGTAGGTGTCGGCAGCACAGATACGCAGTATTTT
CASSVGVGSTDTQYF
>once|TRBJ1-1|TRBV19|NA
TGTGCCAGTAGAGTGGACATACCGAACACTGAAGCTTTCTTT
CASRVDIPNTEAFF
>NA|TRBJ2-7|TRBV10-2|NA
TGCGCCAGCAGTGAGTCGCCCGGGGTAAATTACGAGCAGTACTTC
CASSESPGVNYEQYF
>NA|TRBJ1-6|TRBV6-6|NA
TGTGCCAGCAGTTACGGCAGGGAGGTTTCACCCCTCCACTTT
CASSYGREVSPLHF
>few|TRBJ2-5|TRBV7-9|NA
TGTGCCAGCAGCCAGGTGGGCAGTCAAGAGACCCAGTACTTC
CASSQVGSQETQYF
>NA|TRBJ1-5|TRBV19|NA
TGTGCCAGTAGTGTTTTAGGAGATACCAATCAGCCCCAGCATTTT
CASSVLGDTNQPQHF
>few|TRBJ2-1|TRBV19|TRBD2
TGTGCCAGTAGCCTCGGGACTACTCTCCTCGGATACAATGAGCAGTTCTTC
CASSLGTTLLGYNEQFF
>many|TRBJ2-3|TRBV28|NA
TGTGCCAGCAGCCAGATCGGGGATACGCAGTATTTT
CASSQIGDTQYF
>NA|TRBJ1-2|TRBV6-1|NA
TGTGCCAGCAGTGAGGACAGCGGGGACTATGGCTACACCTTC
CASSEDSGDYGYTF
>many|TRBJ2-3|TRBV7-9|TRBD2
TGTGCCAGCAGCAAACTAGCGGGAGGCCCTAGGGACACAGATACGCAGTATTTT
CASSKLAGGPRDTDTQYF
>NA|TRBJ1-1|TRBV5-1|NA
TGCGCCAGCAGCTTGGGGGGCTCCGGCGAAGCTTTCTTT
CASSLGGSGEAFF
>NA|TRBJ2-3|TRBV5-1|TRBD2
TGCGCCAGCAGCTTGCTAGCGGGGGGGCTAGTGGATACGCAGTATTTT
CASSLLAGGLVDTQYF
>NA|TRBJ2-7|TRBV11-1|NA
TGTGCCAGCAGCCAGGTAGGAGGGCAGGCTGTGCTGGGGTCCTACGAGCAGTACTTC
CASSQVGGQAVLGSYEQYF
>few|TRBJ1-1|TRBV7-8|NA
TGTGCCAGCAGCTTAGCAGATATGAACACTGAAGCTTTCTTT
CASSLADMNTEAFF
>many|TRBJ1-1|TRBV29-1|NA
TGCAGCGTTGAGGGGGGGGAAACTGAAGCTTTCTTT
CSVEGGETEAFF
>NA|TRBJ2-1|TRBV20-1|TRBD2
TGCAGTGCTAGAGCTAGCGGGCAGAGCTCCTACAATGAGCAGTTCTTC
CSARASGQSSYNEQFF
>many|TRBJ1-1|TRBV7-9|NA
TGTGCCAGCAGCTTAGACAGGGTAAACACTGAAGCTTTCTTT
CASSLDRVNTEAFF
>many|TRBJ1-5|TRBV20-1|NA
TGCAGTGCTAGAGTGGAGGCTCGTCAGCCCCAGCATTTT
CSARVEARQPQHF
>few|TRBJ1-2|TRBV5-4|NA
TGTGCCAGCAGCTTAATGGGACAAGCTCTTTATGGCTACACCTTC
CASSLMGQALYGYTF
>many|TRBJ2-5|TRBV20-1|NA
TGCAGTGCAAGAATAAGTCCGGAAGAGACCCAGTACTTC
CSARISPEETQYF
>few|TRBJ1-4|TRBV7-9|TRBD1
TGTGCCAGCAGCCAAGGACAGGGGGACAATGAAAAACTGTTTTTT
CASSQGQGDNEKLFF
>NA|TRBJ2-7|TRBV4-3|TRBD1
TGCGCCAGCAGCCAGACAGACAGGGCGTTTCACGAGCAGTACTTC
CASSQTDRAFHEQYF
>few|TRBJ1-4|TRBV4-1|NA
TGCGCCAGCAGCCAATGGGAGGATGGGGAAAAACTGTTTTTT
CASSQWEDGEKLFF
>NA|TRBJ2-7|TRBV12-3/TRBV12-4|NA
TGTGCCAGCAGTTTAGCCCTAGCTCCTCACGAGCAGTACTTC
CASSLALAPHEQYF
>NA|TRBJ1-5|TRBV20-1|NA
TGCAGTGCACTGGACGGCAATCAGCCCCAGCATTTT
CSALDGNQPQHF
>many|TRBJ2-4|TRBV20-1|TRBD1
TGCAGTGCCAGAGACAGGGAAGACTTAGCCAAAAACATTCAGTACTTC
CSARDREDLAKNIQYF
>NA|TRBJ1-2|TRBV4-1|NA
TGCGCCAGCAGCCAAGGGAGAGGGGGGGTCGGACTCTATGGCTACACCTTC
CASSQGRGGVGLYGYTF
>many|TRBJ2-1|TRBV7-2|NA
TGTGCCAGCAGCTTGTTGACGGGCCGGAATGAGCAGTTCTTC
CASSLLTGRNEQFF
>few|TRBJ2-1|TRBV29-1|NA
TGCAGCGTTGCAGGGTATAGCCACAATGAGCAGTTCTTC
CSVAGYSHNEQFF
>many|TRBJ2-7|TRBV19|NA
TGTGCCAGTAGTATTGGTTCACAGTCCTCCTACGAGCAGTACTTC
CASSIGSQSSYEQYF
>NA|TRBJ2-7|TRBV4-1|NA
TGCGCCAGCAGCCCGACGGCGGCAGGGTCAGGCGAGCGGTACTTC
CASSPTAAGSGERYF
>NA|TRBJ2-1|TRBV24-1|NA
TGTGCCACCAGTGATGGGGACAATGAGCAGTTCTTC
CATSDGDNEQFF
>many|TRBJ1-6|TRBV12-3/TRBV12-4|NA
TGTGCCAGCAGTTTGGCGATTAGGTCACCCCTCCACTTT
CASSLAIRSPLHF
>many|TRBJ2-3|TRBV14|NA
TGTGCCAGCAGCCCGTTTGTCAGTGGTACGCAGTATTTT
CASSPFVSGTQYF